This T cell receptor (beta chain) was identified during a study of cytomegalovirus exposure and HLA in healthy donors. The CDR3 contains 14 residues. Losses at the gene ends were 8 bases for V and 6 bases for J; bases not matched to a gene: 10. The germline V gene has CDR1 MNHNY and CDR2 SVGAGI (reference sequence). This clone was seen more than once but under ten times. Its antigen remains unknown. Study-wide results and caveats: The authors listed roughly 150 TCR beta chains as cytomegalovirus-associated.

The PCR had 60 Vbeta and 13 Jbeta primers. Libraries were prepared by immunoSEQ multiplex PCR; TCRdb keeps only in-frame clonotypes and omits some of them. In the table there are under 200,000 clones, 70% to 90% of which are singletons. The receptor comes from a man aged 18-30 years in good health and CMV-seropositive. This chain joins TRBV6-6 and TRBJ2-1, with TRBD1 identical over 7 bases. The specimen sequenced was PBMCs. The CDR3 is CASASGQLPNEQFF. CDR3 nucleotides: TGTGCCAGCGCGTCGGGACAGCTTCCCAATGAGCAGTTCTTC.